These T cell receptor beta chains were read from a single sample in a study of blood T cell repertoires in COVID-19. Repertoires were generated with immunoSEQ multiplex PCR, while TCRdb's copy carries only in-frame clones and drops some. This sample has approximately 74,000 clones; almost 85% occur once, and the top ten carry 36%. The sample was peripheral blood. The receptors were gathered from a man in his 70s with acute or convalescent COVID-19. Both conserved end residues are part of each CDR3. A D gene is named only where the DNA matches it firmly. Clone size, where shown, is once, few, many, or a class for clones that have expanded.

clone_size: .; d_call: .; j_call: TRBJ2-3; v_call: TRBV18; cdr3_nt: TGTGCCAGCTCACCACTCAGGGGCACAGATACGCAGTATTTT; cdr3_aa: CASSPLRGTDTQYF
clone_size: .; d_call: .; j_call: TRBJ2-2; v_call: TRBV14; cdr3_nt: TGTGCCAGCAGCCAAATGGGCTTTAACACCGGGGAGCTGTTTTTT; cdr3_aa: CASSQMGFNTGELFF
clone_size: .; d_call: .; j_call: TRBJ1-2; v_call: TRBV25-1; cdr3_nt: TGTGCCAGCAGTGAGCAGGGCCGGTATGGCTACACCTTC; cdr3_aa: CASSEQGRYGYTF
clone_size: once; d_call: .; j_call: TRBJ1-5; v_call: TRBV24-1; cdr3_nt: TGTGCCACCAGTGACCCCGCAACAGGGCAGGGCTTCAATCAGCCCCAGCATTTT; cdr3_aa: CATSDPATGQGFNQPQHF
clone_size: .; d_call: .; j_call: TRBJ1-3; v_call: TRBV18; cdr3_nt: TGTGCCAGCTCACCGGCTCCTGGAAACACCATATATTTT; cdr3_aa: CASSPAPGNTIYF
clone_size: .; d_call: TRBD2; j_call: TRBJ2-7; v_call: TRBV10-3; cdr3_nt: TGTGCCATCAGTGACCGACTAGCCGATGAGCAGTACTTC; cdr3_aa: CAISDRLADEQYF
clone_size: .; d_call: .; j_call: TRBJ2-5; v_call: TRBV5-1; cdr3_nt: TGCGCCAGCAGCTCGGGTTTACGATCCGGGACTCAAGCGGAGACCCAGTACTTC; cdr3_aa: CASSSGLRSGTQAETQYF
clone_size: .; d_call: .; j_call: TRBJ2-7; v_call: TRBV5-6; cdr3_nt: TGTGCCAGCAGCCCAGTGACAGCTCTCGAGCAGTACTTC; cdr3_aa: CASSPVTALEQYF
clone_size: .; d_call: .; j_call: TRBJ2-2; v_call: TRBV19; cdr3_nt: TGTGCCAGTAGTATTAAGCCCGTCACCGGGGAGCTGTTTTTT; cdr3_aa: CASSIKPVTGELFF
clone_size: .; d_call: .; j_call: TRBJ1-1; v_call: TRBV11-2; cdr3_nt: TGTGCCAGCAGCAAACAAGGGGGGGTGAACACTGAAGCTTTCTTT; cdr3_aa: CASSKQGGVNTEAFF
clone_size: .; d_call: .; j_call: TRBJ2-5; v_call: TRBV9; cdr3_nt: TGTGCCAGCAGCGTAGTGGGGGGGCGGAAACAAGAGACCCAGTACTTC; cdr3_aa: CASSVVGGRKQETQYF
clone_size: .; d_call: .; j_call: TRBJ2-1; v_call: TRBV5-1; cdr3_nt: TGCGCCAGCAACCAATTTGGCGGGAACTCCTACAATGAGCAGTTCTTC; cdr3_aa: CASNQFGGNSYNEQFF
clone_size: .; d_call: .; j_call: TRBJ2-1; v_call: TRBV14; cdr3_nt: TGTGCCAGCAGCCAAGGGTCGGTAGCGGCTTACAATGAGCAGTTCTTC; cdr3_aa: CASSQGSVAAYNEQFF
clone_size: .; d_call: TRBD1; j_call: TRBJ1-2; v_call: TRBV18; cdr3_nt: TGTGCCAGCTCACCTTTAGAGGACAGGGGTGAAGGAGGCTACACCTTC; cdr3_aa: CASSPLEDRGEGGYTF
clone_size: .; d_call: TRBD1; j_call: TRBJ2-7; v_call: TRBV29-1; cdr3_nt: TGCAGCGGACAGGGCTTGGGAGAGCAGTACTTC; cdr3_aa: CSGQGLGEQYF
clone_size: .; d_call: TRBD1; j_call: TRBJ2-2; v_call: TRBV7-3; cdr3_nt: TGTGCCAGCAGCTCGACAGGGGGCACCGGGGAGCTGTTTTTT; cdr3_aa: CASSSTGGTGELFF
clone_size: .; d_call: TRBD1; j_call: TRBJ2-7; v_call: TRBV15; cdr3_nt: TGTGCCACCAGCAGAGTTGGACAGGCGGACGAGCAGTACTTC; cdr3_aa: CATSRVGQADEQYF
clone_size: .; d_call: .; j_call: TRBJ2-7; v_call: TRBV28; cdr3_nt: TGTGCCAGCAGTAAAAGGCGTAGCGGTACCTTCTCCTACGAGCAGTACTTC; cdr3_aa: CASSKRRSGTFSYEQYF
clone_size: .; d_call: TRBD1; j_call: TRBJ1-2; v_call: TRBV5-5; cdr3_nt: TGTGCCAGCAGCGACTCTACAGGGGCGCGATCTGATGGCTACACCTTC; cdr3_aa: CASSDSTGARSDGYTF
clone_size: .; d_call: TRBD1; j_call: TRBJ1-1; v_call: TRBV7-2; cdr3_nt: TGTGCCAGCAGCTTAGACACAGGGGGCTACACTGAAGCTTTCTTT; cdr3_aa: CASSLDTGGYTEAFF
clone_size: .; d_call: .; j_call: TRBJ1-4; v_call: TRBV18; cdr3_nt: TGTGCCAGCTCACCCAGGTCACGGGGATTTGGGGAAGGTGAAAAACTGTTTTTT; cdr3_aa: CASSPRSRGFGEGEKLFF
clone_size: .; d_call: TRBD2; j_call: TRBJ2-5; v_call: TRBV29-1; cdr3_nt: TGCAGCGTTGAACTAGCGGGAGTGGGGGAGACCCAGTACTTC; cdr3_aa: CSVELAGVGETQYF
clone_size: once; d_call: TRBD2; j_call: TRBJ2-1; v_call: TRBV19; cdr3_nt: TGTGCCAGTTCCACTAGCGGCCACTACAATGAGCAGTTCTTC; cdr3_aa: CASSTSGHYNEQFF
clone_size: .; d_call: TRBD1; j_call: TRBJ2-1; v_call: TRBV5-6; cdr3_nt: TGTGCCAGCAGCTGGGACAGGGGGCTAGGGGAGCAGTTCTTC; cdr3_aa: CASSWDRGLGEQFF
clone_size: few; d_call: TRBD1; j_call: TRBJ1-5; v_call: TRBV28; cdr3_nt: TGTGCCAGCAGTGACAGGGGAAATCAGCCCCAGCATTTT; cdr3_aa: CASSDRGNQPQHF
clone_size: .; d_call: .; j_call: TRBJ1-2; v_call: TRBV19; cdr3_nt: TGTGCCAGTAGTCGGGCAGGGGTAGGCTACACCTTC; cdr3_aa: CASSRAGVGYTF
clone_size: .; d_call: .; j_call: TRBJ2-1; v_call: TRBV21-1; cdr3_nt: TGTGCCAGCAGCACGAGGGGACTACTACAAAACCAGTTCTTC; cdr3_aa: CASSTRGLLQNQFF
clone_size: .; d_call: .; j_call: TRBJ2-7; v_call: TRBV6-5; cdr3_nt: TGTGCCAGCAGTCCCCAACAGTTCTACGAGCAGTACTTC; cdr3_aa: CASSPQQFYEQYF
clone_size: .; d_call: .; j_call: TRBJ1-5; v_call: TRBV6-6; cdr3_nt: TGTGCCAGCAGCAAGGGGAACAATCAGCCCCAGCATTTT; cdr3_aa: CASSKGNNQPQHF
clone_size: .; d_call: .; j_call: TRBJ2-1; v_call: TRBV5-1; cdr3_nt: TGCGCCAGCAGCTTGTTGCAGGCCCAGGGTGAGCAGTTCTTC; cdr3_aa: CASSLLQAQGEQFF
clone_size: .; d_call: TRBD1; j_call: TRBJ2-4; v_call: TRBV6-9; cdr3_nt: TGTGCCAGCAGCTCCCCGGGACAGGGACCCGAAGCCAAAAACATTCAGTACTTC; cdr3_aa: CASSSPGQGPEAKNIQYF
clone_size: .; d_call: .; j_call: TRBJ2-5; v_call: TRBV2; cdr3_nt: TGTGCCAGCAGTAAAAATAGTGGAGAGACCCAGTACTTC; cdr3_aa: CASSKNSGETQYF
clone_size: .; d_call: .; j_call: TRBJ1-5; v_call: TRBV2; cdr3_nt: TGTGCCAGCAGTGTGGAGAGTCAGCCCCAGCATTTT; cdr3_aa: CASSVESQPQHF
clone_size: .; d_call: TRBD1; j_call: TRBJ2-7; v_call: TRBV7-9; cdr3_nt: TGTGCCAGCAGCAACCGGGACAGGGGATCCTACGAGCAGTACTTC; cdr3_aa: CASSNRDRGSYEQYF
clone_size: .; d_call: TRBD2; j_call: TRBJ2-3; v_call: TRBV6-6; cdr3_nt: TGTGCCAGCAGTTACGGACTAGCGGGAGATGGTACGCAGTATTTT; cdr3_aa: CASSYGLAGDGTQYF
clone_size: .; d_call: TRBD1; j_call: TRBJ1-2; v_call: TRBV7-9; cdr3_nt: TGTGCCAGCAGCTTAGTCACCGACAGGGGCTCTGGCTACACCTTC; cdr3_aa: CASSLVTDRGSGYTF
clone_size: .; d_call: .; j_call: TRBJ2-5; v_call: TRBV2; cdr3_nt: TGTGCCAGCACGGAGTCAGGGAATCAAGAGACCCAGTACTTC; cdr3_aa: CASTESGNQETQYF
clone_size: .; d_call: TRBD1; j_call: TRBJ1-2; v_call: TRBV18; cdr3_nt: TGTGCCAGCTCACCAGGGACAGTCTATGGCTACACCTTC; cdr3_aa: CASSPGTVYGYTF
clone_size: .; d_call: .; j_call: TRBJ1-1; v_call: TRBV21-1; cdr3_nt: TGTGCCAGCAGCAAAGGGAGAGGGCGGGGACCTACGGACACTGAAGCTTTCTTT; cdr3_aa: CASSKGRGRGPTDTEAFF
clone_size: few; d_call: TRBD2; j_call: TRBJ2-7; v_call: TRBV28; cdr3_nt: TGTGCCAGCAGCCCCGGACTAGCGGAAAGCCCCTACGAGCAGTACTTC; cdr3_aa: CASSPGLAESPYEQYF
clone_size: .; d_call: TRBD1; j_call: TRBJ1-5; v_call: TRBV27; cdr3_nt: TGTGCCAGCAGTCCCTGGACAGGGTTGGGCAATCAGCCCCAGCATTTT; cdr3_aa: CASSPWTGLGNQPQHF
clone_size: .; d_call: TRBD2; j_call: TRBJ2-7; v_call: TRBV9; cdr3_nt: TGTGCCAGCAGAAATGGACTAGACCCCTACGAGCAGTACTTC; cdr3_aa: CASRNGLDPYEQYF
clone_size: few; d_call: .; j_call: TRBJ2-2; v_call: TRBV7-2; cdr3_nt: TGTGCCAGCAGCCAGGACAGAGGCAACACCGGGGAGCTGTTTTTT; cdr3_aa: CASSQDRGNTGELFF
clone_size: .; d_call: TRBD1; j_call: TRBJ1-3; v_call: TRBV3-1/TRBV3-2; cdr3_nt: TGTGCCAGCAGCCAAGATGAGGAGGGACGACGGGACAGGGGAAAAAAAGGAGGAAACACCATATATTTT; cdr3_aa: CASSQDEEGRRDRGKKGGNTIYF
clone_size: .; d_call: TRBD1; j_call: TRBJ1-2; v_call: TRBV27; cdr3_nt: TGTGCCAGTCATGTCTCGGGACAGGGGTACTATGGCTACACCTTC; cdr3_aa: CASHVSGQGYYGYTF
clone_size: .; d_call: TRBD1; j_call: TRBJ1-6; v_call: TRBV4-2; cdr3_nt: TGTGCCAGCAGCCTAAACCCGGGACAGGTTAATTCACCCCTCCACTTT; cdr3_aa: CASSLNPGQVNSPLHF
clone_size: .; d_call: .; j_call: TRBJ2-7; v_call: TRBV7-2; cdr3_nt: TGTGCCAGCAGCTTAGGGCCCGTTTTGCACGAGCAGTACTTC; cdr3_aa: CASSLGPVLHEQYF
clone_size: once; d_call: .; j_call: TRBJ1-1; v_call: TRBV18; cdr3_nt: TGTGCCAGCTCACGAGAAAGGGGCAGGACTGAAGCTTTCTTT; cdr3_aa: CASSRERGRTEAFF
clone_size: .; d_call: TRBD2; j_call: TRBJ2-1; v_call: TRBV7-2; cdr3_nt: TGTGCCAGCAGCTTAGCCGGACTAGTGGGGAATGAGCAGTTCTTC; cdr3_aa: CASSLAGLVGNEQFF
clone_size: .; d_call: TRBD1; j_call: TRBJ1-6; v_call: TRBV6-1; cdr3_nt: TGTGCCAGCAGTGACGGGACAGGTTATTCACCCCTCCACTTT; cdr3_aa: CASSDGTGYSPLHF
clone_size: .; d_call: .; j_call: TRBJ2-6; v_call: TRBV28; cdr3_nt: TGTGCCAGCAGGCCAACGCAGTCTGGGGCCAACGTCCTGACTTTC; cdr3_aa: CASRPTQSGANVLTF
clone_size: few; d_call: TRBD1; j_call: TRBJ1-1; v_call: TRBV19; cdr3_nt: TGTGCCAGTACTTGGACAGGGGGTACCACTGAAGCTTTCTTT; cdr3_aa: CASTWTGGTTEAFF
clone_size: .; d_call: .; j_call: TRBJ2-2; v_call: TRBV2; cdr3_nt: TGTGCCAGCAGTGAAGCGCTTCGTCTAGCAACCGGGGAGCTGTTTTTT; cdr3_aa: CASSEALRLATGELFF
clone_size: .; d_call: TRBD1; j_call: TRBJ2-2; v_call: TRBV12-5; cdr3_nt: TGTGCCACAATTGGACAGGGAGGTACCGGGGAGCTGTTTTTT; cdr3_aa: CATIGQGGTGELFF
clone_size: .; d_call: TRBD1; j_call: TRBJ1-1; v_call: TRBV5-1; cdr3_nt: TGCGCCAGCAGCGTGGGACAGGAAGCTTTCTTT; cdr3_aa: CASSVGQEAFF
clone_size: .; d_call: .; j_call: TRBJ2-3; v_call: TRBV24-1; cdr3_nt: TGTGCCACCAGTGATCCTGCAGGAGAGGGAGAAACAGATACGCAGTATTTT; cdr3_aa: CATSDPAGEGETDTQYF
clone_size: .; d_call: TRBD2; j_call: TRBJ2-5; v_call: TRBV11-3; cdr3_nt: TGTGCCAGCAGCTTAGGTATCTCCGGGACTAGCGTATCAAAAGAGACCCAGTACTTC; cdr3_aa: CASSLGISGTSVSKETQYF
clone_size: .; d_call: .; j_call: TRBJ1-6; v_call: TRBV28; cdr3_nt: TGTGCCACCCAGGAGGGACGGCGTAATTCACCCCTCCACTTT; cdr3_aa: CATQEGRRNSPLHF